These 13 T cell receptor beta chains share one sample of origin, sequenced in a study of T-cell reconstitution after alpha-beta-depleted transplantation in children. Preparation of the TCRbeta library involved a method that used unique molecular identifiers. TCRdb re-called the PCR reads with MiXCR, one entry per CDR3 protein. The sample carries approximately 210,000 distinct CDR3 sequences, roughly 15% recorded once. Sample: PBMCs, mostly from graft donor cells, taken 360 days after TCRalphabeta/CD19-depleted stem cell transplant. The source is a male patient under 10 years old who had a stem cell transplant for acute lymphoblastic leukemia, so the T cells may come from the graft donor.

The chain couples TRBV20-1 to TRBJ2-1, with TRBD2 identical over 7 bases. V trimming: 7 bases; J trimming: 8 bases; junction bases outside the gene matches: 5. The CDR3 loop spans 11 amino acids. The V gene's germline CDR1 is DFQATT and CDR2 SNEGSKA (reference sequence). CDR3 nucleotide sequence: TGCAGTGAAGGGACTACGGATGAGCAGTTCTTC. This codes for CSEGTTDEQFF.

In this sample, this clonotype turned up once. The CDR3 DNA sequence: TGCGCCAGCAGCCAAGAACCAGGAGGGGGGGAGCTGTTTTTT. This codes for CASSQEPGGGELFF. The chain has TRBV4-1 and TRBJ2-2; TRBD2 might be the D (6 bases). The V end was cut by 0 bases, the J end by 8 bases, with 10 bases between. CDR3 length equals 14 residues. Per the germline V gene, CDR1 is MGHRA and CDR2 is YSYEKL.

Many counts were recorded for this clonotype. CDR3 sequence: CSVDDRRNTEAFF. The DNA for the CDR3 is TGCAGCGTTGATGACAGGAGGAACACTGAAGCTTTCTTT. This chain uses TRBV29-1 with TRBJ1-1; TRBD1 is a possible D gene (6 bases). The V end was cut by 3 bases, the J end by 1 base, with 9 bases between. Germline V gene sequence: CDR1 SQVTM, CDR2 ANQGSEA. The CDR3 is 13 amino acids. Drawing the rest from reference TRBV29-1 and TRBJ1-1, the complete variable domain is SAVISQKPSRDICQRGTSLTIQCQVDSQVTMMFWYRQQPGQSLTLIATANQGSEATYESGFVIDKFPISRPNLTFSTLTVSNMSPEDSSIYLCSVDDRRNTEAFFGQGTRLTVV.

The chain carries TRBV18 and TRBJ2-1; 9 bases are a match to TRBD1. In germline, CDR1 is KGHSH, CDR2 LQKENI. J was trimmed by 5 bases and V by 5 bases; bases with no gene match: 7. This CDR3 comprises 15 residues. The CDR3 nucleotides are TGTGCCAGCTCAACTACGGGACAGGGTAACAATGAGCAGTTCTTC. Protein product: CASSTTGQGNNEQFF.

This clonotype appeared a few times. The chain recombines TRBV20-1 with TRBJ2-1, with a weak D call TRBD2 (7 bases). This CDR3 contains 13 residues. Germline V lookup: CDR1 DFQATT, CDR2 SNEGSKA (reference sequence). Trimming took off 6 bases at V and 4 bases at J, with 13 bases between the two ends. CDR3 sequence (DNA): TGCAGTGCGCTCAGGGGACTATACAATGAGCAGTTCTTC. Translating it yields CSALRGLYNEQFF.

The chain couples TRBV29-1 to TRBJ2-5; 11 nucleotides align to TRBD2. J gave up 0 bases and V 6 bases, and 6 bases lay outside the gene matches. The CDR3 is made up of 15 amino acids. In germline, CDR1 is SQVTM, CDR2 ANQGSEA. The CDR3 reads CSVLTSGAYQETQYF. DNA of the CDR3: TGCAGCGTCCTGACTAGCGGGGCCTACCAAGAGACCCAGTACTTC.

J is TRBJ2-7 and V is TRBV30; tentatively, D is TRBD1 (6 bases). Germline-derived CDR1 and CDR2 are GTSNPN and SVGIG (reference sequence). V lost 1 base to trimming and J lost 4 bases, with 32 bases between them. This CDR3 spans 20 amino acids. The CDR3 nucleotides read TGTGCCTGGAGTGGAGCCCACCCCTCGTCAGGGGAATCAATCGCATACGAGCAGTACTTC. Amino acids: CAWSGAHPSSGESIAYEQYF. Based on the CDR3 plus reference TRBV30 and TRBJ2-7, the full variable domain is SQTIHQWPATLVQPVGSPLSLECTVEGTSNPNLYWYRQAAGRGLQLLFYSVGIGQISSEVPQNLSASRPQDRQFILSSKKLLLSDSGFYLCAWSGAHPSSGESIAYEQYFGPGTRLTVT.

This clonotype was detected a few times. The V and J genes are TRBV5-4 and TRBJ2-5; D might be TRBD1 (6 bases). The CDR3 totals 13 residues. V shed 2 bases and J shed 2 bases, with 7 bases lying between them. Germline V CDR1 and CDR2: SGHNT, YYREEE (reference sequence). This CDR3 is CASSLQGQETQYF. The CDR3 nucleotides read TGTGCCAGCAGCTTACAGGGACAAGAGACCCAGTACTTC.

This clonotype was observed a few times. The chain couples TRBV11-2 to TRBJ1-5; D perhaps matches TRBD1 (6 bases). The CDR3 contains 18 residues. The germline CDR1 and CDR2 sequences are SGHAT and FQNNGV. V was shortened by 5 bases and J by 4 bases, with 24 bases between the two germline ends. Written as DNA, the CDR3 is TGTGCCAGCAGCCAAGCCTCCATTCGGGGGCTAGGGAATCAGCCCCAGCATTTT. Translation gives CASSQASIRGLGNQPQHF.

The chain joins TRBV20-1 to TRBJ2-4; 7 bases are shared with TRBD1. Germline assignment: CDR1 DFQATT and CDR2 SNEGSKA (reference sequence). The CDR3 is made up of 15 amino acids. The trim removed 1 base at V and 8 bases at J, leaving 11 bases unmatched. The CDR3 sequence: CSARGTGPSKDIQYF. The CDR3 region has the DNA TGCAGTGCTAGAGGGACAGGTCCCTCTAAGGACATTCAGTACTTC.

The genes are TRBV28 and TRBJ1-6, with a tentative D call TRBD1 (5 bases). Trimming pared 1 base from V and 9 bases from J, leaving 16 bases between. The CDR3 spans 16 residues. Germline CDR1 reads MDHEN; CDR2 reads SYDVKM. The CDR3 nucleotides are TGTGCCAGCAGTTTATTGCCGGGGGGTGTTGTTTCACCCCTCCACTTT. Encoded protein: CASSLLPGGVVSPLHF.

This clonotype turned up a few times. This rearrangement joins TRBV11-3 to TRBJ2-2, with D possibly being TRBD1 (6 bases). Deletions cut 5 bases from V and 6 bases from J, with 19 bases between. Germline lookup yields CDR1 SGHNT and CDR2 YENEEA. CDR3 size: 16 residues. CDR3 sequence (DNA): TGTGCCAGCAGCAGTTGGTCAGGGGCCGCACCCGGGGAGCTGTTTTTT. Translating it yields CASSSWSGAAPGELFF.

This clonotype was found a few times. V usage is TRBV11-1 and J usage is TRBJ1-6; a possible D gene is TRBD1 (6 bases). The CDR3 length is 19 residues. Per germline, CDR1 SGHAT and CDR2 FQDESV (reference sequence). Trimming pared 3 bases from V and 0 bases from J, leaving 18 bases between. The CDR3 protein is CASSFRNLQGFSYNSPLHF. The CDR3 DNA follows: TGTGCCAGCAGCTTTCGGAACCTGCAGGGGTTCTCCTATAATTCACCCCTCCACTTT.